Below are 18 T cell receptor beta chains sequenced from a single sample in a study of T cells after yellow fever vaccination (dated by TCRdb to between 2018 and 2020). Library preparation employed 5' RACE. TCRdb lists the instrument as Illumina NovaSeq 6000. TCRdb trimmed public reads at Q25 via fastp, called clones via MiXCR and kept in-frame beta chains. CDR3 protein duplicates are merged, each entry listing the most common genes and DNA. Present in this sample are under 200,000 distinct CDR3 sequences, approximately 10% of which were seen just once. The ten largest clones represent around 34% of the sample. Per the publication, the treatment or condition label means: live attenuated yellow fever vaccine strain. The sample here was CD8+ T cells sorted from PBMCs, taken 15 days after the yellow fever booster vaccination. These receptors were collected from a man younger than 35 who received the YFV17D yellow fever vaccine.

This clonotype has a handful of counts. The chain joins TRBV10-1 to TRBJ2-7; the D gene is possibly TRBD2 (6 bases). The CDR3 spans 14 residues. In germline, CDR1 is WNHNN, CDR2 SYGVQD (reference sequence). Trimming took 0 bases from V and 7 from J, leaving 13 bases between them. CDR3 nucleotide sequence: TGCGCCAGCAGTGAGTCAGGAAGAGGGAGGGAGCAGTACTTC. Its translation is CASSESGRGREQYF.

The rearrangement links TRBV9 to TRBJ2-3; D gene ambiguous. CDR1 and CDR2 (germline): SGDLS, YYNGEE. The V end was cut by 5 bases, the J end by 7 bases, with 8 bases between. This CDR3 is built from 11 residues. CDR3 amino acids: CASRGGNTQYF. CDR3 sequence (DNA): TGTGCCAGCAGGGGCGGAAATACGCAGTATTTT.

This clonotype was recorded a few times. In nucleotides, the CDR3 is TGTGCCAGCAGAGCGGGGGGCGGGGATGAGCAGTTCTTC. Its translation is CASRAGGGDEQFF. The J gene is TRBJ2-1, the V gene TRBV11-2; 9 positions match TRBD2. This CDR3 region has 13 residues. V dropped 6 bases and J dropped 8; count of bases not matched to a gene: 5. Germline values: CDR1 SGHAT, CDR2 FQNNGV. The complete variable domain, with remaining parts taken from reference TRBV11-2 and TRBJ2-1, reads EAGVAQSPRYKIIEKRQSVAFWCNPISGHATLYWYQQILGQGPKLLIQFQNNGVVDDSQLPKDRFSAERLKGVDSTLKIQPAKLEDSAVYLCASRAGGGDEQFFGPGTRLTVL.

This chain joins TRBV6-1 and TRBJ2-7, with D tentatively TRBD1 (6 bases). V was shortened by 5 bases and J by 3 bases, with 11 bases between the two germline ends. The length of the CDR3 is 13 residues. Germline CDR1 is MNHNS and CDR2 is SASEGT. Here the CDR3 DNA reads TGTGCCAGCAGTCCCGGGACAATCTACGAGCAGTACGTC. Its translation: CASSPGTIYEQYV.

This clonotype occurred many times. The chain uses TRBV7-2 and TRBJ2-1; possibly TRBD1 or TRBD2 for D (7 bases each). This CDR3 contains 14 residues. Trimming left V 5 bases short and J 9 bases short, with 17 bases between. CDR1 and CDR2 (germline): SGHTA, FQGNSA. The CDR3 sequence: CASSQGGGLPEQFF. In DNA, the CDR3 is TGTGCCAGCAGCCAGGGGGGGGGGCTCCCTGAGCAGTTCTTC.

There are many counts of this clonotype. This chain links TRBV4-1 with TRBJ2-2; 7 nucleotides match TRBD1. This CDR3 contains 15 residues. CDR1 and CDR2 (germline): MGHRA, YSYEKL. V lost 0 bases, J lost 5 bases, and 3 bases stayed unmatched. The CDR3 here is CASSQEGTETGELFF. In DNA, the CDR3 is TGCGCCAGCAGCCAAGAGGGGACAGAGACCGGGGAGCTGTTTTTT.

This clonotype was observed a handful of times. The V gene is TRBV20-1, the J gene TRBJ2-7; TRBD2 might be the D (5 bases). V shed 5 bases and J shed 0 bases, with 14 bases lying between them. Germline V lookup: CDR1 DFQATT, CDR2 SNEGSKA (reference sequence). The CDR3 loop spans 14 amino acids. CDR3 DNA sequence: TGCAGTGCTGAGAGGACTGGGAGCTCCTACGAGCAGTACGTC. The encoded protein is CSAERTGSSYEQYV.

In its sample, this clonotype was seen a few times. J is TRBJ2-5 and V is TRBV5-6; 8 nucleotides line up with TRBD2. The CDR3 length is 16 residues. V lost 4 bases, J lost 5 bases, and 13 bases stayed unmatched. Germline assignment: CDR1 SGHDT and CDR2 YYEEEE. CDR3 sequence reads: CASSQERGRGGETQYF. The CDR3 DNA is TGTGCCAGCAGCCAGGAGCGGGGGAGAGGCGGGGAGACCCAGTACTTC.

This clonotype turned up a few times. V and J are TRBV13 and TRBJ1-6; D gene uncertain. This CDR3 contains 16 residues. Germline V lookup: CDR1 PRHDT, CDR2 FYEKMQ (reference sequence). V lost 2 bases and J lost 0, with 8 bases in between. The CDR3 protein is CASSLFGSSYNSPLHF. The CDR3, as DNA: TGTGCCAGCAGCTTATTTGGGAGCTCCTATAATTCACCCCTCCACTTT. The entire variable domain, with the rest obtained from reference TRBV13 and TRBJ1-6, is as follows: AAGVIQSPRHLIKEKRETATLKCYPIPRHDTVYWYQQGPGQDPQFLISFYEKMQSDKGSIPDRFSAQQFSDYHSELNMSSLELGDSALYFCASSLFGSSYNSPLHFGNGTRLTVT.

At least ten counts were recorded for this clonotype. This chain joins TRBV7-9 and TRBJ2-3; D remains unclear. CDR1 is SEHNR and CDR2 is FQNEAQ in the germline V gene (reference sequence). The CDR3 spans 12 residues. Trimming removed 1 base from V and 4 bases from J, with 3 bases in between. The DNA of the CDR3 is TGTGCCAGCAGCTTAGAAGCAGATACGCAGTATTTT. Translation gives CASSLEADTQYF. The variable domain in full, with the rest retrieved from reference TRBV7-9 and TRBJ2-3, is DTGVSQNPRHKITKRGQNVTFRCDPISEHNRLYWYRQTLGQGPEFLTYFQNEAQLEKSRLLSDRFSAERPKGSFSTLEIQRTEQGDSAMYLCASSLEADTQYFGPGTRLTVL.

This clonotype occurred a few times. This chain connects TRBV20-1 to TRBJ1-1; D remains unclear. Germline lookup yields CDR1 DFQATT and CDR2 SNEGSKA (reference sequence). The CDR3 spans 10 residues. Trimming cost V 0 bases and J 11 bases, with 7 bases left between them. In nucleotides, the CDR3 is TGCAGTGCTAGAGATCTTAGGGCTTTCTTT. Its protein product is CSARDLRAFF.

This chain links TRBV25-1 with TRBJ2-2; the D is unclear. The CDR3 is 12 amino acids. CDR1 and CDR2 from the germline V gene are MGHDK and SYGVNS. V was shortened by 3 bases and J by 7 bases, with 6 bases between the two germline ends. The CDR3 loop reads CASSDVVGELFF. The CDR3, as DNA: TGTGCCAGCAGTGACGTCGTCGGGGAGCTGTTTTTT. Full variable domain (missing parts from reference TRBV25-1 and TRBJ2-2): EADIYQTPRYLVIGTGKKITLECSQTMGHDKMYWYQQDPGMELHLIHYSYGVNSTEKGDLSSESTVSRIRTEHFPLTLESARPSHTSQYLCASSDVVGELFFGEGSRLTVL.

Regarding this clonotype: A read error may produce the germline difference seen at one junction end. The gene calls are TRBV6-1 and TRBJ2-3; 9 nucleotides align to TRBD2. From germline, CDR1 is MNHNS and CDR2 SASEGT. The CDR3 is 15 amino acids. Here the CDR3 reads CASSEEGGGADPQYF. CDR3 DNA: TGTGCCAGCAGTGAAGAGGGCGGGGGGGCAGATCCGCAGTATTTT.

V and J are TRBV29-1 and TRBJ2-1, with D hard to call. This CDR3 spans 11 amino acids. Germline V gene lookup returns CDR1 SQVTM and CDR2 ANQGSEA. The V gene lost 4 bases and the J gene lost 7 bases, with 8 bases spanning the gap. CDR3 nucleotides: TGCAGCGTTGTCGCCCTGAATGAGCAGTTCTTC. Encoded protein: CSVVALNEQFF.

The chain combines TRBV6-2 or TRBV6-3 with TRBJ2-3; D gene unclear. CDR3 length: 15 amino acids. Trimming shortened V by 4 bases and J by 5 bases, and 16 bases separated the two germline ends. CDR1 is MNHEY, CDR2 SVGEGT, per germline. CDR3 nucleotide sequence: TGTGCCAGCAGTTTCCGGACCGTGGTGGGAGATACGCAGTATTTT. Protein product: CASSFRTVVGDTQYF.

This clonotype was picked up many times. This chain links TRBV7-8 with TRBJ2-5; a weak D match, TRBD2 (5 bases). This CDR3 spans 14 amino acids. Looked up from germline, CDR1 is SGHVS and CDR2 is FQNEAQ. Trimming left V 8 bases short and J 1 base short, with 14 bases between. CDR3 loop: CASGSPGFQETQYF. The CDR3 nucleotides read TGTGCCAGCGGATCGCCGGGGTTCCAAGAGACCCAGTACTTC.

This clonotype was observed a few times. The chain links TRBV27 to TRBJ2-1, with unresolved D. Germline loops: CDR1 MNHEY, CDR2 SMNVEV (reference sequence). This CDR3 is 12 amino acids long. V was pared by 6 bases and J by 7 bases, with 10 bases between. The CDR3 reads CASSPDRNEQFF. As DNA, the CDR3 is TGTGCCAGCAGCCCCGACCGAAATGAGCAGTTCTTC.

This clonotype was counted a few times. The chain is built from TRBV27 and TRBJ2-2; TRBD2 matches at 7 bases. The length of the CDR3 is 16 residues. V was clipped by 1 base and J by 0 bases; unmatched bases: 2. The germline gives CDR1 MNHEY, CDR2 SMNVEV (reference sequence). The CDR3 loop reads CASSLLAGANTGELFF. CDR3 DNA sequence: TGTGCCAGCAGTTTATTGGCGGGGGCGAACACCGGGGAGCTGTTTTTT.